Below, 23 T cell receptor beta chains from the same sample are listed, as sequenced in a study of early T cells in non-severe SARS-CoV-2 infection. One entry per CDR3 protein results from TCRdb running MiXCR on the 5' RACE reads. Among about 34,000 distinct CDR3 sequences, around 6% were seen once, and the ten largest hold approximately 7.5%. Specimen: whole blood. The source is an adult who was a healthcare worker with PCR-confirmed SARS-CoV-2 infection or an uninfected control (not recorded which).

This clonotype came up many times. In DNA, the CDR3 is TGTGCCAGCAGCTCCCCCGCGGATGATACGCAGTATTTT. Translation gives CASSSPADDTQYF. This chain connects TRBV7-2 to TRBJ2-3; D is unclear. The germline CDR1 and CDR2 sequences are SGHTA and FQGNSA. The CDR3 is 13 amino acids. Between the trimmed V and J ends, which lost 4 bases and 6 bases, there was a span of 11 bases. Based on the CDR3 plus reference TRBV7-2 and TRBJ2-3, the full variable domain is GAGVSQSPSNKVTEKGKDVELRCDPISGHTALYWYRQSLGQGLEFLIYFQGNSAPDKSGLPSDRFSAERTGGSVSTLTIQRTQQEDSAVYLCASSSPADDTQYFGPGTRLTVL.

The chain uses TRBV3-1 and TRBJ2-7; D gene unclear. Germline values: CDR1 LGHDT, CDR2 YNNKEL (reference sequence). The CDR3 sequence is 14 residues long. Trimming shortened V by 1 base and J by 3 bases, and 10 bases separated the two germline ends. The CDR3 reads CASSQGVGNYEQYF. The CDR3 DNA follows: TGTGCCAGCAGCCAAGGGGTAGGAAACTACGAGCAGTACTTC.

This clonotype came up many times. This chain connects TRBV29-1 to TRBJ2-4; 11 bases align to TRBD2. The germline gives CDR1 SQVTM, CDR2 ANQGSEA. V lost 5 bases and J lost 2; bases outside the gene matches: 5. CDR3 length equals 15 residues. CDR3 nucleotide sequence: TGCAGCGTTCGTAGCGGGGGGGCGACCAAAAACATTCAGTACTTC. It encodes CSVRSGGATKNIQYF.

The chain carries TRBV20-1 and TRBJ2-1; the match to TRBD2 covers 14 bases. Per germline, CDR1 DFQATT and CDR2 SNEGSKA (reference sequence). CDR3 length: 16 amino acids. The trim removed 3 bases at V and 5 bases at J, leaving 6 bases unmatched. CDR3 in amino acids: CSARLGLAGVHNEQFF. The CDR3 DNA follows: TGCAGTGCTAGGTTGGGACTAGCGGGGGTCCACAATGAGCAGTTCTTC.

This clonotype was seen many times. J is TRBJ1-2 and V is TRBV3-1; no clear D. Germline V gene sequence: CDR1 LGHDT, CDR2 YNNKEL (reference sequence). Trimming pared 3 bases from V and 4 bases from J, leaving 12 bases between. The CDR3 length is 14 residues. The CDR3 bases are TGTGCCAGCAGCCAGGGTCCCTCCGTCTATGGCTACACCTTC. Encoded protein: CASSQGPSVYGYTF.

This clonotype came up many times. The V and J genes are TRBV2 and TRBJ1-2; 7 positions match TRBD1. Germline V gene lookup returns CDR1 SNHLY and CDR2 FYNNEI. The V segment lost 5 bases and the J segment 7 bases; nucleotides outside the gene matches: 7. The CDR3 length is 13 residues. Written as DNA, the CDR3 is TGTGCCAGCAGTCAACAGGGGTCGCGTGGCTACACCTTC. It encodes CASSQQGSRGYTF.

At least ten counts were recorded for this clonotype. The chain recombines TRBV12-3 or TRBV12-4 with TRBJ2-3; 14 bases line up with TRBD2. The CDR3 sequence is 18 residues long. The trim removed 6 bases at V and 4 bases at J, leaving 12 bases unmatched. In DNA form, the CDR3 reads TGTGCCAGCAGCTCCCTGACTAGCGGGGGGGCCTTCGCAGATACGCAGTATTTT. Translation: CASSSLTSGGAFADTQYF.

This clonotype was seen a few times. This chain connects TRBV11-2 to TRBJ2-1; TRBD2 matches 8 bases. Germline V lookup: CDR1 SGHAT, CDR2 FQNNGV. The CDR3 runs 16 residues. V shed 5 bases, J shed 4 bases, and the junction held 10 bases outside the gene matches. The CDR3 coding sequence is TGTGCCAGCAGCCCAGAGCGGCTAGCGGGTTACAATGAGCAGTTCTTC. This gives the protein CASSPERLAGYNEQFF.

This clonotype was seen at least ten times. The genes are TRBV4-3 and TRBJ2-5; no firm D call. V lost 6 bases and J lost 5, with 10 bases in between. This CDR3 spans 12 amino acids. Germline loops: CDR1 LGHNA, CDR2 YSLEER. CDR3 bases: TGCGCCAGCAGGGGCAACGGGGAGACCCAGTACTTC. Amino acid sequence: CASRGNGETQYF.

This clonotype has just a few counts. The chain recombines TRBV2 with TRBJ1-1; D is unclear. Trimming removed 4 bases from V and 6 bases from J, with 15 bases in between. The germline gives CDR1 SNHLY, CDR2 FYNNEI. This CDR3 contains 14 residues. CDR3 sequence (DNA): TGTGCCAGCAGTGTGGACGGTTTTGTGGCTGAAGCTTTCTTT. This encodes CASSVDGFVAEAFF.

The rearrangement joins TRBV7-2 to TRBJ1-1; 9 bases are a match to TRBD1. The V gene's germline CDR1 is SGHTA and CDR2 FQGNSA. V gave up 5 bases and J gave up 4 bases; unmatched junction bases: 5. The CDR3 has 14 amino acids. The CDR3 is CASSTQGAPTEAFF. The CDR3 bases are TGTGCCAGCAGCACACAGGGGGCGCCCACTGAAGCTTTCTTT.

This clonotype was seen a handful of times. The genes are TRBV7-2 and TRBJ2-5; D possibly corresponds to TRBD1 (7 bases). Germline CDR1 SGHTA, CDR2 FQGNSA. The CDR3 is 17 amino acids. Trimming took off 1 base at V and 4 bases at J, with 19 bases between the two ends. The CDR3 region is CASSLDPTGWGAETQYF. Here the CDR3 DNA reads TGTGCCAGCAGCTTAGATCCGACAGGGTGGGGGGCAGAGACCCAGTACTTC.

The chain couples TRBV10-3 to TRBJ2-5; TRBD1 agrees at 7 bases. The germline gives CDR1 ENHRY, CDR2 SYGVKD. With 6 bases clipped from V and 2 bases from J, the junction kept 3 bases outside the gene matches. The CDR3 sequence is 13 residues long. The CDR3 loop is CAIRDRMQETQYF. The CDR3 DNA reads TGTGCCATCAGGGACAGGATGCAAGAGACCCAGTACTTC.

This clonotype was observed many times. The rearrangement uses TRBV4-3 and TRBJ1-2, with TRBD1 matching over 7 bases. This CDR3 is built from 16 residues. V gave up 5 bases and J gave up 0 bases; unmatched junction bases: 9. Germline lookup yields CDR1 LGHNA and CDR2 YSLEER. This chain's CDR3 is CASSLTGTEANYGYTF. The CDR3 DNA is TGCGCCAGCAGCTTAACCGGGACAGAAGCTAACTATGGCTACACCTTC.

This clonotype was detected ten times or more. This sequence joins TRBV6-2 or TRBV6-3 and TRBJ1-1, with a possible D match to TRBD1 (6 bases). Trimming took off 5 bases at V and 0 bases at J, with 10 bases between the two ends. Germline V gene data show CDR1 as MNHEY and CDR2 as SVGEGT. This CDR3 spans 14 amino acids. The CDR3 region is CASSPNRVNTEAFF. Written as DNA, the CDR3 is TGTGCCAGCAGTCCTAACAGGGTGAACACTGAAGCTTTCTTT.

At least ten counts were recorded for this clonotype. The rearrangement links TRBV9 to TRBJ2-3; 8 nucleotides align to TRBD1. Germline V gives CDR1 SGDLS, CDR2 YYNGEE. The CDR3 runs to 15 residues. Germline trimming cut 0 bases from V and 2 bases from J; bases unmatched to any gene: 2. This CDR3 reads CASSVEDRATDTQYF. The CDR3 DNA is TGTGCCAGCAGCGTAGAGGACAGGGCCACAGATACGCAGTATTTT.

This clonotype is medium-sized (0.01 to 0.1%) by share. This chain joins TRBV24-1 and TRBJ2-1; 11 positions match TRBD1. Germline V gives CDR1 KGHDR, CDR2 SFDVKD. V lost 4 bases and J lost 0; bases outside the gene matches: 4. The CDR3 spans 17 residues. The CDR3 bases are TGTGCCACCAGTGACCCCGGGACAGGGGGCTCCTACAATGAGCAGTTCTTC. Translated, it gives CATSDPGTGGSYNEQFF.

The chain carries TRBV28 and TRBJ2-2; D possibly corresponds to TRBD1 (6 bases). V shed 1 base and J shed 0 bases, with 9 bases lying between them. The CDR3 is 16 residues long. In germline, CDR1 is MDHEN, CDR2 SYDVKM. The CDR3 DNA reads as TGTGCCAGCAGTTTATCCCCAGGGGCGAACACCGGGGAGCTGTTTTTT. Amino acid sequence: CASSLSPGANTGELFF.

This clonotype was counted many times. The chain recombines TRBV27 with TRBJ2-6; 7 bases match TRBD1. J gave up 1 base and V 7 bases, and 10 bases lay outside the gene matches. Germline V CDR1 and CDR2: MNHEY, SMNVEV (reference sequence). The length of the CDR3 is 17 residues. The CDR3 bases are TGTGCCAGCACCCCAGGGGGTAGTAGGTCTGGGGCCAACGTCCTGACTTTC. Amino acid sequence: CASTPGGSRSGANVLTF.

This clonotype was observed many times. The V and J genes are TRBV9 and TRBJ2-2; 8 positions agree with TRBD2. V shed 4 bases and J 2 bases; nucleotides not matched to a gene: 7. Germline V gene sequence: CDR1 SGDLS, CDR2 YYNGEE. This CDR3 has 16 amino acids. CDR3 DNA: TGTGCCAGCAGCATCCGGACTAGCCGTAACACCGGGGAGCTGTTTTTT. Translation: CASSIRTSRNTGELFF.

The gene calls are TRBV20-1 and TRBJ2-1; D not certain. The germline V gene encodes CDR1 DFQATT and CDR2 SNEGSKA (reference sequence). Trimming removed 1 base at V and 10 bases at J, with 14 bases between. This CDR3 region has 13 residues. The CDR3 spells CSARGSSLGEQFF. CDR3 coding DNA: TGCAGTGCTAGAGGTAGCAGCTTGGGAGAGCAGTTCTTC.

The rearrangement uses TRBV20-1 and TRBJ1-2; D unresolved. The CDR3 is made up of 13 amino acids. Per germline, CDR1 DFQATT and CDR2 SNEGSKA (reference sequence). V was shortened by 2 bases and J by 0 bases, with 7 bases between the two germline ends. Here the CDR3 DNA reads TGCAGTGCTAGAAGCGGGCCTAACTATGGCTACACCTTC. Amino acids: CSARSGPNYGYTF.

Ten or more counts support this clonotype. The chain links TRBV7-2 to TRBJ2-5; 8 bases are shared with TRBD1. This CDR3 region has 13 residues. The ends lost 4 bases at V and 2 bases at J; junction bases unmatched: 0. Per germline, CDR1 SGHTA and CDR2 FQGNSA. The chain's CDR3 is CASSWDRQETQYF. CDR3 DNA: TGTGCCAGCAGCTGGGACAGGCAAGAGACCCAGTACTTC.